This T cell receptor (beta chain) was sequenced for a study of cytomegalovirus exposure and HLA in healthy donors. V lost 4 bases, J lost 2 bases, and 7 bases stayed unmatched. The CDR3 sequence is 17 residues long. From germline, CDR1 is SGHRS and CDR2 YFSETQ. The PCR used 60 Vbeta and 13 Jbeta primers. Here immunoSEQ multiplex PCR was the method, and the copy in TCRdb shows in-frame clones only, minus some. Its table records 55,000 to 75,000 clones. This chain links TRBV5-1 with TRBJ2-3, with 13 bases that match TRBD2. The clonotype was recovered from a male donor in good health and CMV-seronegative. The sample consisted of PBMCs. The CDR3 sequence is CASSVGTSGAYTDTQYF. For the CDR3, the DNA is TGCGCCAGCAGCGTTGGGACTAGCGGGGCCTACACAGATACGCAGTATTTT.